This entry features one TCR beta chain sequence. What it binds is not known. V shed 1 base and J shed 6 bases, with 7 bases lying between them. This CDR3 comprises 12 residues. CDR1 is SGHVS, CDR2 FQNEAQ, per germline. The entry originates in a study of cytomegalovirus exposure and HLA in healthy donors. Regarding the study as a whole: The authors enumerated some 160 TCR beta chains as linked to cytomegalovirus. According to a subsequent analysis, TCR clusters from the first cohort were inclined to appear together in the 130 or so validation repertoires.

The donors were members of the validation cohort comprising approximately 120 subjects, separate from the roughly 670-subject first cohort. Profiling relied on immunoSEQ multiplex PCR, and the TCRdb table lists in-frame clones only, not all of them. The profile covers about 140,000 clones, with about 94% appearing a single time and approximately 1.8% taken by the ten largest. The clonotype was recovered from a man aged 18 to 35 in good health and CMV-seropositive. Sequencing used PBMCs. This chain joins TRBV7-8 and TRBJ2-7; D unclear. The CDR3 here is CASSLVPVEQYF. In DNA form, the CDR3 reads TGTGCCAGCAGCTTAGTGCCAGTCGAGCAGTACTTC.